This passage covers 25 T cell receptor beta chains from one sample sequenced in a study of vaccination effects on CD4 cells after COVID-19. These receptors have no known antigen. An approximately 10-day culture period preceded the isolation of CD4+ T cells. According to PCR results, the person was infected with SARS-CoV-2 between March and December 2020. Vaccination of participants consisted of two doses of either the BNT162b2 or mRNA-1273 vaccine. Profiling relied on immunoSEQ multiplex PCR, and the TCRdb table lists in-frame clones only, not all of them. The table has about 34,000 clones, around 75% seen once. The sample here was CD4+ T cells from PBMCs cultured without peptide, taken after COVID-19 vaccination. The receptors here all came from a human donor who had a prior SARS-CoV-2 infection.

This clone was seen a handful of times. V and J are TRBV5-1 and TRBJ1-1; no reliable D call. CDR3 size: 15 residues. Trimming took 3 bases from V and 1 from J, leaving 13 bases between them. Per germline, CDR1 SGHRS and CDR2 YFSETQ. CDR3 in amino acids: CASSWGMTENTEAFF. CDR3 nucleotide sequence: TGCGCCAGCAGCTGGGGAATGACGGAGAACACTGAAGCTTTCTTT. Filled out from reference TRBV5-1 and TRBJ1-1, the complete variable domain reads KAGVTQTPRYLIKTRGQQVTLSCSPISGHRSVSWYQQTPGQGLQFLFEYFSETQRNKGNFPGRFSGRQFSNSRSEMNVSTLELGDSALYLCASSWGMTENTEAFFGQGTRLTVV.

This chain links TRBV3-1 (or the pseudogene TRBV3-2) with TRBJ1-1; possibly TRBD1 for D (5 bases). The V end was cut by 4 bases, the J end by 7 bases, with 10 bases between. The length of the CDR3 is 12 residues. The germline CDR1 and CDR2 sequences are LGHDT and YNNKEL (reference sequence). CDR3 loop: CASSPKGSEAFF. In nucleotides, the CDR3 is TGTGCCAGCAGCCCCAAGGGGAGTGAAGCTTTCTTT.

The chain is built from TRBV6-4 and TRBJ2-4; 12 bases line up with TRBD2. V trimming: 6 bases; J trimming: 6 bases; junction bases outside the gene matches: 18. The CDR3 length is 19 residues. Germline CDR1 and CDR2: MRHNA and SNTAGT. CDR3 in DNA: TGTGCCAGCAGCTCTTTCGGGGTCCTCGGACTAGCGGGGACAAACATTCAGTACTTC. It is translated as CASSSFGVLGLAGTNIQYF.

The table lists this clone with a few counts. This sequence joins TRBV7-6 and TRBJ1-6, with 10 nucleotides matching TRBD1. V lost 5 bases and J lost 8; bases outside the gene matches: 9. This CDR3 is 16 amino acids long. The germline V gene encodes CDR1 SGHVS and CDR2 FNYEAQ. The CDR3 region has the DNA TGTGCCAGCAGCCTACAGGGACAGGGGACGGATTCACCCCTCCACTTT. It translates to CASSLQGQGTDSPLHF.

CDR3 residues: CASSQAGVEPYEQYF. The CDR3 DNA sequence: TGTGCCAGCAGCCAAGCAGGGGTTGAGCCCTACGAGCAGTACTTC. The chain is built from TRBV4-2 and TRBJ2-7, with a tentative D call TRBD1 (6 bases). Trimming left V 1 base short and J 2 bases short, with 12 bases between. This CDR3 has 15 amino acids. The V gene's germline CDR1 is LGHNA and CDR2 YNFKEQ.

The rearrangement uses TRBV5-5 and TRBJ2-5; TRBD2 agrees at 11 bases. The CDR3 spans 16 residues. With V trimmed by 3 bases and J by 1 base, 5 bases remained unmatched. CDR1 is SGHKS and CDR2 is YYEKEE in the germline V gene (reference sequence). This CDR3 is CASSSWLAGGQETQYF. CDR3 DNA sequence: TGTGCCAGCAGCTCCTGGCTAGCGGGGGGCCAAGAGACCCAGTACTTC.

This clone was recorded only once. V usage is TRBV7-2 and J usage is TRBJ1-1, with D unclear. This CDR3 spans 13 amino acids. Trimming stripped 1 base from V and 4 bases from J, with 7 bases between. CDR1 SGHTA and CDR2 FQGNSA come from the germline V gene. As DNA, the CDR3 is TGTGCCAGCAGCTTAGTATGGGTCACTGAAGCTTTCTTT. Translation: CASSLVWVTEAFF. The whole variable domain, filled in from reference TRBV7-2 and TRBJ1-1, reads GAGVSQSPSNKVTEKGKDVELRCDPISGHTALYWYRQSLGQGLEFLIYFQGNSAPDKSGLPSDRFSAERTGGSVSTLTIQRTQQEDSAVYLCASSLVWVTEAFFGQGTRLTVV.

The V gene is TRBV7-9, the J gene TRBJ1-4; D is undetermined. V lost 1 base and J 6 bases, leaving 3 bases between the germline ends. Germline CDR1 is SEHNR and CDR2 is FQNEAQ (reference sequence). The CDR3 is made up of 12 amino acids. In nucleotides, the CDR3 is TGTGCCAGCAGCTTAGGACATGAAAAACTGTTTTTT. Its protein is CASSLGHEKLFF.

This clone was seen once. The J gene is TRBJ1-1, the V gene TRBV6-5; 10 bases are a match to TRBD1. Germline V gives CDR1 MNHEY, CDR2 SVGAGI. The CDR3 is 15 amino acids. After removal of 7 bases from V and 4 bases from J, the junction contained 9 bases not matched to a gene. CDR3 loop: CASTYRQGATTEAFF. The CDR3 DNA reads TGTGCCAGCACATATCGACAGGGGGCTACCACTGAAGCTTTCTTT.

The sample holds one count of this clone. The chain recombines TRBV5-3 with TRBJ2-3; D not resolved. TRBV5-3 is labeled an ORF, and its function is uncertain. CDR3 length: 14 residues. V was cut by 3 bases and J by 0 bases, with 8 bases left in between. CDR3 amino acids: CARSYWPSTDTQYF. In DNA form, the CDR3 reads TGTGCCAGAAGCTATTGGCCTAGCACAGATACGCAGTATTTT.

V and J are TRBV11-2 and TRBJ2-2; 14 positions match TRBD2. Germline CDR1 is SGHAT and CDR2 is FQNNGV. J was trimmed by 0 bases and V by 5 bases; bases with no gene match: 8. The CDR3 length is 19 residues. The CDR3 DNA follows: TGTGCCAGCAGCCGTTACGGACTAGCGGGAGGCGCGAACACCGGGGAGCTGTTTTTT. It encodes CASSRYGLAGGANTGELFF.

This chain uses TRBV7-4 with TRBJ2-7; 13 bases agree with TRBD2. The CDR3 loop spans 18 amino acids. Germline CDR1 SGHVT, CDR2 SQSDAQ. J gave up 2 bases and V 1 base, and 8 bases lay outside the gene matches. CDR3 bases: TGTGCCAGCAGCTTAGGCCTTCCGGGACTAGCGGGAACCTACGAGCAGTACTTC. Its protein is CASSLGLPGLAGTYEQYF.

The chain employs TRBV6-5 and TRBJ2-3, with TRBD1 identical over 7 bases. Germline values: CDR1 MNHEY, CDR2 SVGAGI. The V and J ends lost 7 bases and 0 bases, in that order; junction bases with no gene match: 4. The CDR3 has 14 residues. CDR3 nucleotides: TGTGCCAGCATTGGGACAGTAAGCACAGATACGCAGTATTTT. Amino acid sequence: CASIGTVSTDTQYF.

The chain has TRBV25-1 and TRBJ1-2; TRBD1 is a possible D gene (5 bases). V lost 1 base to trimming and J lost 4 bases, with 13 bases between them. CDR1 and CDR2 from the germline V gene are MGHDK and SYGVNS. CDR3 length: 15 amino acids. CDR3 DNA: TGTGCCAGCAGTGAATCTGGCAGGGATTCCTATGGCTACACCTTC. Amino acids: CASSESGRDSYGYTF.

In DNA form, the CDR3 reads TGCAGTGCTAGTCAGGCCGGGGGCGGCACCTACAATGAGCAGTTCTTC. Amino acid sequence: CSASQAGGGTYNEQFF. The chain employs TRBV20-1 and TRBJ2-1; possibly TRBD1 or TRBD2 for D (6 bases each). Trimming removed 3 bases at V and 2 bases at J, with 17 bases between. This CDR3 is built from 16 residues. Looked up from germline, CDR1 is DFQATT and CDR2 is SNEGSKA (reference sequence).

This chain links TRBV12-5 with TRBJ1-6; the match to TRBD1 covers 7 bases. CDR3 size: 14 residues. Germline V gene lookup returns CDR1 LGHNT and CDR2 FRNRAP. With V trimmed by 1 base and J by 10 bases, 4 bases remained unmatched. This CDR3 reads CASGLDTGESPLHF. In DNA form, the CDR3 reads TGTGCTAGTGGTTTGGATACAGGGGAGTCACCCCTCCACTTT.

This clone has only a few counts. The chain is built from TRBV6-6 and TRBJ2-1; TRBD2 matches 9 bases. The CDR3 covers 12 residues. J gave up 10 bases and V 6 bases, and 4 bases lay outside the gene matches. Germline loops: CDR1 MNHNY, CDR2 SVGAGI (reference sequence). Here the CDR3 reads CASSVLAGEQFF. CDR3 nucleotide sequence: TGTGCCAGCAGCGTACTAGCGGGCGAGCAGTTCTTC.

Remarks on this clone: Germline and junction disagree at one end, which may indicate a read error. The rearrangement uses TRBV2 and TRBJ2-7; unclear D gene. CDR1 is SNHLY, CDR2 FYNNEI, per germline. The CDR3 totals 12 residues. The CDR3 bases are TGTGCCAGCAGTGAAGCGGGATACGGGCAGTACTTC. Encoded protein: CASSEAGYGQYF.

The rearrangement uses TRBV30 and TRBJ1-3; D unclear. Germline assignment: CDR1 GTSNPN and CDR2 SVGIG (reference sequence). This CDR3 has 15 amino acids. Trimming removed 5 bases at V and 2 bases at J, with 16 bases between. The CDR3 loop reads CAWGLWGGPGNTIYF. CDR3 DNA sequence: TGTGCCTGGGGGCTTTGGGGAGGCCCTGGAAACACCATATATTTT. Variable domain in full (rest from reference TRBV30 and TRBJ1-3): SQTIHQWPATLVQPVGSPLSLECTVEGTSNPNLYWYRQAAGRGLQLLFYSVGIGQISSEVPQNLSASRPQDRQFILSSKKLLLSDSGFYLCAWGLWGGPGNTIYFGEGSWLTVV.

The chain employs TRBV11-3 and TRBJ2-3, with 12 bases matching TRBD2. This CDR3 region has 16 residues. The V gene end was trimmed by 5 bases and the J gene end by 7 bases; junction bases not matched to a gene: 10. CDR1 and CDR2 (germline): SGHNT, YENEEA. The CDR3 is CASSLTSGRIFNTQYF. The CDR3 DNA reads TGTGCCAGCAGCCTTACTAGCGGGAGGATTTTCAATACGCAGTATTTT.

The rearrangement uses TRBV27 and TRBJ2-1; perhaps TRBD1 as D (5 bases). CDR3 length: 13 amino acids. CDR1 is MNHEY, CDR2 SMNVEV, per germline (reference sequence). Trimming left V 3 bases short and J 10 bases short, with 13 bases between. The CDR3 region is CASSFPHPGEQFF. The CDR3 nucleotides read TGTGCCAGCAGTTTCCCCCATCCAGGGGAGCAGTTCTTC.

The genes are TRBV9 and TRBJ2-2, with D hard to call. Germline values: CDR1 SGDLS, CDR2 YYNGEE. V lost 5 bases and J 6 bases, leaving 11 bases between the germline ends. The length of the CDR3 is 13 residues. The CDR3 sequence is CASSTAAAGELFF. CDR3 coding DNA: TGTGCCAGCAGTACCGCGGCAGCCGGGGAGCTGTTTTTT.

V usage is TRBV7-9 and J usage is TRBJ2-7, with a tentative D call TRBD1 (6 bases). The CDR3 has 12 residues. V was trimmed by 8 bases and J by 3 bases, leaving 11 bases between them. Germline CDR1 is SEHNR and CDR2 is FQNEAQ (reference sequence). CDR3 sequence (DNA): TGTGCCAGCCAGGGGAACTTCTACGAGCAGTACTTC. Amino acids: CASQGNFYEQYF.

The gene calls are TRBV12-3 or TRBV12-4 and TRBJ2-7; the D is unclear. The V end lost 1 base, the J end lost 5 bases, and 9 bases lay between the germline ends. This CDR3 contains 13 residues. CDR3 sequence reads: CASSLGGGHEQYF. The CDR3 DNA is TGTGCCAGCAGTTTAGGTGGCGGCCACGAGCAGTACTTC.

This clone was detected only a few times. The chain has TRBV4-1 and TRBJ1-1; possibly TRBD1 for D (5 bases). The CDR3 covers 16 residues. The germline V gene has CDR1 MGHRA and CDR2 YSYEKL. V gave up 1 base and J gave up 0 bases, with 12 bases separating them. CDR3 amino acids: CASSQAARQLNTEAFF. Here the CDR3 DNA reads TGCGCCAGCAGCCAAGCCGCCAGACAGCTGAACACTGAAGCTTTCTTT.